Following are 21 T cell receptor beta chains from one sample sequenced in a study of resident and recirculating memory T cells in vitiligo. The table came from immunoSEQ multiplex PCR; TCRdb's copy has only in-frame clones and leaves some out. Of 75,000 to 85,000 clones listed, about 92% are singletons. The sample comprised blood. All receptors come from a male donor with vitiligo.

The V and J genes are TRBV6-5 and TRBJ2-7, with D tentatively TRBD1 (6 bases). Deletions cut 4 bases from V and 0 bases from J, with 16 bases between. CDR1 and CDR2 from the germline V gene are MNHEY and SVGAGI. The CDR3 loop spans 16 amino acids. The CDR3, as DNA: TGTGCCAGCAGTTGGGAATCAGGGGACGTCTCCTACGAGCAGTACTTC. It codes for CASSWESGDVSYEQYF.

J is TRBJ2-6 and V is TRBV2; 9 positions agree with TRBD2. CDR1 is SNHLY, CDR2 FYNNEI, per germline. With V trimmed by 3 bases and J by 2 bases, 5 bases remained unmatched. This CDR3 region has 17 residues. The CDR3 protein is CASSDVAGAPGANVLTF. The CDR3 DNA follows: TGTGCCAGCAGTGATGTAGCGGGAGCCCCTGGGGCCAACGTCCTGACTTTC.

This chain connects TRBV7-3 to TRBJ1-2; D remains unclear. The ends were cut back, 4 bases at V and 3 bases at J, with 9 bases in the middle. Germline assignment: CDR1 SGHTA and CDR2 FQGTGA. This CDR3 spans 13 amino acids. The CDR3 sequence: CASSSFPYYGYTF. The CDR3 nucleotides are TGTGCCAGCAGCTCCTTCCCCTACTATGGCTACACCTTC.

The chain joins TRBV30 to TRBJ2-7, with TRBD1 as a possible D gene (5 bases). This CDR3 comprises 14 residues. V lost 5 bases and J lost 2, with 16 bases in between. The V gene's germline CDR1 is GTSNPN and CDR2 SVGIG (reference sequence). The CDR3 protein is CAWPHIGHTYEQYF. CDR3 DNA: TGTGCCTGGCCTCACATCGGACACACCTACGAGCAGTACTTC.

This chain links TRBV28 with TRBJ2-5; D is undetermined. The V gene lost 1 base and the J gene lost 0 bases, with 9 bases spanning the gap. Germline loops: CDR1 MDHEN, CDR2 SYDVKM. The CDR3 contains 15 residues. The CDR3 is CASSLYYGNQETQYF. CDR3 sequence (DNA): TGTGCCAGCAGTTTATACTACGGAAACCAAGAGACCCAGTACTTC.

This sequence joins TRBV2 and TRBJ1-4; D is possibly TRBD1 (6 bases). The germline V gene encodes CDR1 SNHLY and CDR2 FYNNEI. The CDR3 runs 15 residues. Trimming shortened V by 4 bases and J by 5 bases, and 14 bases separated the two germline ends. The CDR3: CASSGLDRQNEKLFF. CDR3 nucleotide sequence: TGTGCCAGCAGTGGCCTGGACAGACAGAATGAAAAACTGTTTTTT.

This chain joins TRBV7-4 and TRBJ2-6, with D possibly TRBD1 on 6 matching bases. The V end was cut by 7 bases, the J end by 0 bases, with 10 bases between. The CDR3 covers 15 residues. Germline V gene lookup returns CDR1 SGHVT and CDR2 SQSDAQ. The CDR3 DNA sequence: TGTGCCAGCAACCCACAGGGCTCTGGGGCCAACGTCCTGACTTTC. As protein: CASNPQGSGANVLTF.

The chain is built from TRBV28 and TRBJ2-7, with D uncertain. This CDR3 spans 13 amino acids. V dropped 10 bases and J dropped 0 bases, with 13 bases sitting between them. Germline CDR1 reads MDHEN; CDR2 reads SYDVKM. CDR3 sequence: CAIQRPSSYEQYF. CDR3 nucleotides: TGTGCCATCCAACGCCCGAGCTCCTACGAGCAGTACTTC.

The chain recombines TRBV5-1 with TRBJ2-1; TRBD2 aligns across 10 bases. The germline V gene encodes CDR1 SGHRS and CDR2 YFSETQ. The ends lost 5 bases at V and 8 bases at J; junction bases unmatched: 7. The CDR3 length is 14 residues. The CDR3 nucleotides are TGCGCCAGCAGGACTAGCGGGCTTTCGGATGAGCAGTTCTTC. The encoded protein is CASRTSGLSDEQFF.

The rearrangement joins TRBV5-4 to TRBJ1-4; unclear D gene. This CDR3 is 14 amino acids long. V lost 1 base and J 6 bases, leaving 10 bases between the germline ends. CDR1 is SGHNT, CDR2 YYREEE, per germline (reference sequence). The CDR3 region has the DNA TGTGCCAGCAGCTTGTACCAGGAGGATGAAAAACTGTTTTTT. Its protein product is CASSLYQEDEKLFF. The full variable domain, in which reference TRBV5-4 and TRBJ1-4 provide the parts outside the CDR3, is ETGVTQSPTHLIKTRGQQVTLRCSSQSGHNTVSWYQQALGQGPQFIFQYYREEENGRGNFPPRFSGLQFPNYSSELNVNALELDDSALYLCASSLYQEDEKLFFGSGTQLSVL.

The V and J genes are TRBV15 and TRBJ1-1; D call uncertain. The V end was cut by 3 bases, the J end by 1 base, with 6 bases between. This CDR3 comprises 13 residues. Germline V gene sequence: CDR1 LNHNV, CDR2 YYDKDF (reference sequence). The CDR3 loop reads CATSSSRNTEAFF. The CDR3 region has the DNA TGTGCCACCAGCAGTAGTAGGAACACTGAAGCTTTCTTT.

The chain couples TRBV5-6 to TRBJ2-7; 11 bases agree with TRBD2. The J segment lost 4 bases and the V segment lost 4 bases, leaving 10 bases of the junction unmatched. CDR1 SGHDT and CDR2 YYEEEE come from the germline V gene. This CDR3 comprises 16 residues. In DNA, the CDR3 is TGTGCCAGCAGCCCTGGGGGACTAGCGGATTTGTACGAGCAGTACTTC. It translates to CASSPGGLADLYEQYF. The complete variable domain, with remaining parts taken from reference TRBV5-6 and TRBJ2-7, reads DAGVTQSPTHLIKTRGQQVTLRCSPKSGHDTVSWYQQALGQGPQFIFQYYEEEERQRGNFPDRFSGHQFPNYSSELNVNALLLGDSALYLCASSPGGLADLYEQYFGPGTRLTVT.

The chain links TRBV7-3 to TRBJ2-7; 7 bases line up with TRBD2. The V gene end was trimmed by 2 bases and the J gene end by 3 bases; junction bases not matched to a gene: 1. Germline assignment: CDR1 SGHTA and CDR2 FQGTGA. The CDR3 consists of 13 residues. CDR3 nucleotides: TGTGCCAGCAGCTTAGCGGGAGACTACGAGCAGTACTTC. Its protein product is CASSLAGDYEQYF.

This chain joins TRBV7-9 and TRBJ2-3; the D is unclear. Trimming took off 4 bases at V and 2 bases at J, with 10 bases between the two ends. CDR1 and CDR2 (germline): SEHNR, FQNEAQ (reference sequence). The CDR3 sequence is 14 residues long. Here the CDR3 reads CASSSPTFTDTQYF. CDR3 nucleotide sequence: TGTGCCAGCAGCTCACCGACTTTCACAGATACGCAGTATTTT.

The chain employs TRBV30 and TRBJ2-2, with 9 bases matching TRBD1. The CDR3 is 13 residues long. Germline CDR1 reads GTSNPN; CDR2 reads SVGIG (reference sequence). J gave up 8 bases and V 4 bases, and 5 bases lay outside the gene matches. The CDR3 loop reads CAWTGQGTGELFF. The CDR3 coding sequence is TGTGCCTGGACTGGACAGGGGACGGGGGAGCTGTTTTTT.

This chain connects TRBV27 to TRBJ2-3; D is perhaps TRBD1 (5 bases). This CDR3 contains 15 residues. CDR1 and CDR2 (germline): MNHEY, SMNVEV (reference sequence). The V end was cut by 4 bases, the J end by 0 bases, with 11 bases between. The CDR3 bases are TGTGCCAGCAGTTCAAAGGGGCTGAGCACAGATACGCAGTATTTT. Translating gives CASSSKGLSTDTQYF.

V gene TRBV7-9 combines with J gene TRBJ2-3, with 8 positions matching TRBD2. The germline V gene has CDR1 SEHNR and CDR2 FQNEAQ (reference sequence). The CDR3 covers 16 residues. After removal of 1 base from V and 6 bases from J, the junction contained 9 bases not matched to a gene. CDR3 DNA: TGTGCCAGCAGCTTAGTGACGGGACTAGTGGGGGATACGCAGTATTTT. Its protein is CASSLVTGLVGDTQYF. The variable domain in full, completed from reference TRBV7-9 and TRBJ2-3, reads DTGVSQNPRHKITKRGQNVTFRCDPISEHNRLYWYRQTLGQGPEFLTYFQNEAQLEKSRLLSDRFSAERPKGSFSTLEIQRTEQGDSAMYLCASSLVTGLVGDTQYFGPGTRLTVL.

The gene calls are TRBV5-1 and TRBJ2-1; D is perhaps TRBD2 (6 bases). Germline lookup yields CDR1 SGHRS and CDR2 YFSETQ. CDR3 length: 15 residues. Trimming removed 0 bases from V and 9 bases from J, with 16 bases in between. In nucleotides, the CDR3 is TGCGCCAGCAGCTTGGCCCGACGGGAGCAAGGTGAGCAGTTCTTC. Amino acid sequence: CASSLARREQGEQFF.

This clone was seen a single time. The genes are TRBV5-1 and TRBJ1-1; 7 nucleotides agree with TRBD1. Trimming cost V 1 base and J 7 bases; bases outside gene matches: 1. The CDR3 runs 12 residues. Germline-derived CDR1 and CDR2 are SGHRS and YFSETQ. CDR3 in amino acids: CASSLNRGEAFF. The CDR3 coding sequence is TGCGCCAGCAGCTTGAACAGGGGTGAAGCTTTCTTT.

V and J are TRBV7-3 and TRBJ2-4; 8 bases are a match to TRBD1. Germline values: CDR1 SGHTA, CDR2 FQGTGA. V shed 5 bases and J 11 bases; nucleotides not matched to a gene: 11. The CDR3 sequence is 14 residues long. The CDR3 DNA reads TGTGCCAGCAGCGCAGGGGGCAGGTTGGATCTTCAGTACTTC. Amino acids: CASSAGGRLDLQYF.

The V call is TRBV11-1, the J call TRBJ2-1; maybe TRBD1 (6 bases). The V end lost 4 bases, the J end lost 8 bases, and 21 bases lay between the germline ends. The CDR3 consists of 16 residues. Per germline, CDR1 SGHAT and CDR2 FQDESV (reference sequence). CDR3 sequence (DNA): TGTGCCAGCAGCTCCGATTTGGGACAACTAGGCTATGAGCAGTTCTTC. It is translated as CASSSDLGQLGYEQFF.